The 14 T cell receptor beta chains below come from one sample, sequenced in a study of blood T cell repertoires in COVID-19. Generated by immunoSEQ multiplex PCR, the TCRdb table keeps only in-frame clones and is missing some. The data contain about 97,000 clones, approximately 90% of them singletons. Sequenced input: peripheral blood. All receptors come from a man in his 60s with acute or convalescent COVID-19.

The CDR3 is CATSDGGSNNEQFF. DNA of the CDR3: TGTGCCACCAGTGATGGCGGGTCAAACAATGAGCAGTTCTTC. This chain uses TRBV24-1 with TRBJ2-1, with D perhaps matching TRBD2 (5 bases). The CDR3 sequence is 14 residues long. Germline CDR1 is KGHDR and CDR2 is SFDVKD. V lost 3 bases to trimming and J lost 5 bases, with 10 bases between them.

The chain links TRBV23-1 to TRBJ2-7; D unclear. TRBV23-1 is an open reading frame, and its role is uncertain. The CDR3 runs 12 residues. V was trimmed by 2 bases and J by 3 bases, leaving 5 bases between them. The CDR3 spells CASSQQLYEQYF. The CDR3 nucleotides are TGCGCCAGCAGTCAACAACTCTACGAGCAGTACTTC.

This chain uses TRBV12-3 or TRBV12-4 with TRBJ1-2; 8 nucleotides agree with TRBD1. V lost 6 bases, J lost 6 bases, and 6 bases stayed unmatched. This CDR3 has 13 amino acids. The CDR3 protein is CASRPGQANGYTF. CDR3 nucleotides: TGTGCCAGCAGGCCGGGACAGGCTAATGGCTACACCTTC.

CDR3 in DNA: TGTGCCACCGACATAACTTCAGGGTATGGCTACACCTTC. Encoded protein: CATDITSGYGYTF. This chain joins TRBV6-5 and TRBJ1-2, with a weak D call TRBD1 (5 bases). Per the germline V gene, CDR1 is MNHEY and CDR2 is SVGAGI. V was pared by 10 bases and J by 5 bases, with 17 bases between. The CDR3 extends over 13 amino acids.

This clone was detected only a few times. The chain uses TRBV30 and TRBJ1-2; D not certain. The V end lost 3 bases, the J end lost 2 bases, and 13 bases lay between the germline ends. CDR1 is GTSNPN and CDR2 is SVGIG in the germline V gene (reference sequence). This CDR3 has 14 residues. The CDR3 spells CAWSFGRINYGYTF. The CDR3 region has the DNA TGTGCCTGGAGCTTTGGGAGGATCAACTATGGCTACACCTTC.

This CDR3 is CASSVGPSAFF. The CDR3 nucleotides are TGTGCCAGCAGCGTAGGGCCCTCAGCTTTCTTT. The chain uses TRBV9 and TRBJ1-1; D uncertain. Between the trimmed V and J ends, which lost 0 bases and 10 bases, there was a span of 7 bases. In germline, CDR1 is SGDLS, CDR2 YYNGEE. The CDR3 has 11 residues.

The chain uses TRBV5-4 and TRBJ2-3; perhaps TRBD1 as D (5 bases). The CDR3 is 14 amino acids. V lost 0 bases, J lost 1 base, and 6 bases lay in between. Looked up from germline, CDR1 is SGHNT and CDR2 is YYREEE (reference sequence). CDR3 loop: CASSLEGGTDTQYF. The CDR3 DNA reads TGTGCCAGCAGCTTGGAAGGGGGCACAGATACGCAGTATTTT.

The gene calls are TRBV3-1 (or the pseudogene TRBV3-2) and TRBJ1-4, with 9 bases matching TRBD1. This CDR3 is built from 15 residues. Germline CDR1 reads LGHDT; CDR2 reads YNNKEL (reference sequence). J lost 8 bases, V lost 5 bases, and 9 bases had no gene match. The DNA for the CDR3 is TGTGCCAGCAGCGACCGGGGACAGGGTTACGAAAAACTGTTTTTT. Amino acids: CASSDRGQGYEKLFF.

V usage is TRBV6-5 and J usage is TRBJ1-6, with 9 positions matching TRBD1. With V trimmed by 5 bases and J by 10 bases, 9 bases remained unmatched. This CDR3 comprises 15 residues. In germline, CDR1 is MNHEY, CDR2 SVGAGI. The CDR3 coding sequence is TGTGCCAGCAGTCTGGGACAGGGCCGGGCGTCACCCCTCCACTTT. Encoded protein: CASSLGQGRASPLHF.

The rearrangement uses TRBV10-3 and TRBJ2-5, with TRBD1 matching over 7 bases. This CDR3 region has 15 residues. Trimming took 5 bases from V and 4 from J; bases not matched to a gene: 10. Germline V gene data show CDR1 as ENHRY and CDR2 as SYGVKD. The CDR3: CAISRDRLLSETQYF. As DNA, the CDR3 is TGTGCCATCAGTCGGGACAGACTCCTGTCAGAGACCCAGTACTTC.

V and J are TRBV5-1 and TRBJ1-1; 8 bases fit TRBD1. Per the germline V gene, CDR1 is SGHRS and CDR2 is YFSETQ. V shed 0 bases and J 2 bases; nucleotides not matched to a gene: 3. The CDR3 length is 15 residues. The CDR3 DNA sequence: TGCGCCAGCAGCTTGGACAGGGGGGGAAACACTGAAGCTTTCTTT. Amino acid sequence: CASSLDRGGNTEAFF. The entire variable domain, with the rest obtained from reference TRBV5-1 and TRBJ1-1, is as follows: KAGVTQTPRYLIKTRGQQVTLSCSPISGHRSVSWYQQTPGQGLQFLFEYFSETQRNKGNFPGRFSGRQFSNSRSEMNVSTLELGDSALYLCASSLDRGGNTEAFFGQGTRLTVV.

Concerning this clone itself: One junction end does not reproduce the germline sequence, and a read error may be involved. The CDR3 region is CASSKETGLNTEAFF. The CDR3 nucleotides read TGTGCCAGCAGCAAAGAGACAGGGTTGAACACTGAAGCTTTCTTT. V and J are TRBV4-2 and TRBJ1-1; 7 bases line up with TRBD1. The CDR3 contains 15 residues. Germline CDR1 LGHNA, CDR2 YNFKEQ.

The chain carries TRBV11-2 and TRBJ1-1; no clear D. The length of the CDR3 is 16 residues. Germline V gene data show CDR1 as SGHAT and CDR2 as FQNNGV. The V and J ends lost 2 bases and 3 bases respectively, with 16 bases between them. CDR3 in DNA: TGTGCCAGCAGCTTAATTACCTCTCATGAGGACACTGAAGCTTTCTTT. The encoded protein is CASSLITSHEDTEAFF.

The J gene is TRBJ1-5, the V gene TRBV30; TRBD1 agrees at 7 bases. This CDR3 contains 14 residues. The trim removed 4 bases at V and 4 bases at J, leaving 7 bases unmatched. The germline gives CDR1 GTSNPN, CDR2 SVGIG (reference sequence). Written as DNA, the CDR3 is TGTGCCTGGACCGCCTTGACAGGGAATCAGCCCCAGCATTTT. This gives the protein CAWTALTGNQPQHF.